This passage covers 14 T cell receptor beta chains from one sample sequenced in a study of T cell repertoires in cytomegalovirus infection. From the reads, TCRdb called clonotypes with MiXCR, one entry per CDR3 protein. The sample lists about 180,000 distinct CDR3 sequences; 13% to 15% were seen once. The specimen sequenced was PBMCs. The source of these receptors is a human donor in good health (CMV status not recorded). Some clones in this sample may be carry-over from other donors' samples.

This clonotype was counted at least ten times. One end of the junction varies from germline; a read error may be responsible. This chain joins TRBV27 and TRBJ2-3; TRBD1 agrees at 8 bases. The CDR3 has 19 residues. Germline V gene data show CDR1 as MNHEY and CDR2 as SMNVEV (reference sequence). The CDR3 sequence is CASSVSDQPGGLLWDTQYF. The CDR3 nucleotides are TGTGCCAGCAGTGTATCAGATCAACCAGGGGGCTTGTTATGGGATACGCAGTATTTT.

This clonotype was recorded at least ten times. The chain has TRBV5-4 and TRBJ2-5; 8 positions match TRBD2. Trimming removed 1 base from V and 4 bases from J; junction bases left unmatched: 3. Germline-derived CDR1 and CDR2 are SGHNT and YYREEE (reference sequence). There are 14 residues in the CDR3. The DNA of the CDR3 is TGTGCCAGCAGCTTGAAAACTAGCGGAGAGACCCAGTACTTC. Its protein product is CASSLKTSGETQYF.

The CDR3 sequence: CASSQTGLAGGMQETQYF. As DNA, the CDR3 is TGCGCCAGCAGCCAGACGGGACTAGCGGGAGGGATGCAAGAGACCCAGTACTTC. The V and J genes are TRBV4-1 and TRBJ2-5; TRBD2 matches 16 bases. The germline CDR1 and CDR2 sequences are MGHRA and YSYEKL. The CDR3 is made up of 18 amino acids. After removal of 3 bases from V and 2 bases from J, the junction contained 6 bases not matched to a gene.

This clonotype was counted at least ten times. This chain joins TRBV6-5 and TRBJ1-1; D call uncertain. The V and J ends lost 2 bases and 2 bases respectively, with 9 bases between them. Germline values: CDR1 MNHEY, CDR2 SVGAGI. The CDR3 spans 14 residues. This CDR3 reads CASSYGGLNTEAFF. CDR3 DNA: TGTGCCAGCAGTTACGGAGGGCTAAACACTGAAGCTTTCTTT.

This clonotype was detected ten times or more. The chain combines TRBV7-2 with TRBJ2-7, with D perhaps being TRBD1 or TRBD2 (6 bases each). V lost 5 bases and J 4 bases, leaving 15 bases between the germline ends. There are 14 residues in the CDR3. CDR1 and CDR2 (germline): SGHTA, FQGNSA. The CDR3 loop reads CASSLGGQKYEQYF. For the CDR3, the DNA is TGTGCCAGCAGCCTGGGAGGACAGAAATACGAGCAGTACTTC.

The sample holds a few counts of this clonotype. The rearrangement links TRBV12-3 or TRBV12-4 to TRBJ2-7; TRBD1 aligns across 7 bases. The V gene end was trimmed by 5 bases and the J gene end by 2 bases; junction bases not matched to a gene: 6. The CDR3 is 14 residues long. The CDR3 bases are TGTGCCAGCAGTCGAGACAGGGAAACCTACGAGCAGTACTTC. It is translated as CASSRDRETYEQYF.

The V gene is TRBV28, the J gene TRBJ2-4, with 9 bases identical to TRBD1. CDR3 length equals 12 residues. Germline CDR1 MDHEN, CDR2 SYDVKM. The V gene end was trimmed by 3 bases and the J gene end by 13 bases; junction bases not matched to a gene: 4. Here the CDR3 reads CASSLGTGYQYF. DNA of the CDR3: TGTGCCAGCAGTTTGGGGACAGGGTACCAGTACTTC.

J is TRBJ2-1 and V is TRBV29-1; TRBD2 agrees at 12 bases. The V gene's germline CDR1 is SQVTM and CDR2 ANQGSEA. The CDR3 totals 20 residues. The trim removed 4 bases at V and 2 bases at J, leaving 18 bases unmatched. The CDR3 loop reads CSVGGTGTSGSRGPYNEQFF. In DNA, the CDR3 is TGCAGCGTTGGTGGTACCGGGACTAGCGGGTCCCGGGGCCCCTACAATGAGCAGTTCTTC.

The J gene is TRBJ1-1, the V gene TRBV18; D not resolved. The germline V gene encodes CDR1 KGHSH and CDR2 LQKENI. This CDR3 region has 16 residues. The V end was cut by 1 base, the J end by 4 bases, with 16 bases between. CDR3 DNA: TGTGCCAGCTCACCACTCGTGAGGGATTCTGGCACTGAAGCTTTCTTT. It translates to CASSPLVRDSGTEAFF.

This rearrangement joins TRBV20-1 to TRBJ2-1; possibly TRBD2 for D (5 bases). Trimming left V 0 bases short and J 6 bases short, with 12 bases between. The germline V gene encodes CDR1 DFQATT and CDR2 SNEGSKA (reference sequence). The CDR3 is 14 amino acids. The CDR3 coding sequence is TGCAGTGCTAGAGACCCTCGGGCGGGCAATGAGCAGTTCTTC. It translates to CSARDPRAGNEQFF.

This clonotype was seen more than once but under ten times. The V and J genes are TRBV12-3 or TRBV12-4 and TRBJ1-1, with 8 bases that match TRBD1. Germline trimming cut 5 bases from V and 3 bases from J; bases unmatched to any gene: 8. The CDR3 runs to 15 residues. The CDR3 DNA follows: TGTGCCAGCAGTCCGGACAGGGAGAGGGACACTGAAGCTTTCTTT. Translating it yields CASSPDRERDTEAFF.

This clonotype was observed at least ten times. The V call is TRBV11-2, the J call TRBJ1-4; D might be TRBD1 (5 bases). The CDR3 covers 15 residues. Germline CDR1 is SGHAT and CDR2 is FQNNGV. Trimming left V 3 bases short and J 4 bases short, with 12 bases between. CDR3 in amino acids: CASSFGTSFNEKLFF. CDR3 nucleotides: TGTGCCAGCAGCTTCGGGACGTCCTTTAATGAAAAACTGTTTTTT.

This clonotype showed up just a few times. The rearrangement links TRBV29-1 to TRBJ2-1, with 7 positions matching TRBD1. Germline V gene lookup returns CDR1 SQVTM and CDR2 ANQGSEA. The V segment lost 6 bases and the J segment 3 bases; nucleotides outside the gene matches: 5. The CDR3 runs to 13 residues. The CDR3 DNA follows: TGCAGCGTCCGGGACAGCTTCTACAATGAGCAGTTCTTC. Its protein is CSVRDSFYNEQFF.

The chain recombines TRBV6-2 or TRBV6-3 with TRBJ2-3, with D possibly matching TRBD2 (6 bases). The germline V gene has CDR1 MNHEY and CDR2 SVGEGT. Trimming cost V 5 bases and J 10 bases, with 13 bases left between them. CDR3 length equals 12 residues. Here the CDR3 DNA reads TGTGCCAGCAGTGGAGGGATGGACCCGCAGTATTTT. This gives the protein CASSGGMDPQYF.